The 30 T cell receptor beta chains below all came from one sample that was sequenced in a study of tumor-infiltrating lymphocytes in primary liver carcinoma. The tissue used was unsorted bulk material of about 19-31 mg. RNA and DNA were co-extracted from it with the AllPrep DNA/RNA mini kit. Constant-region priming of around 500 ng total RNA yielded TCR beta cDNA. Amplification in three nested multiplex PCR rounds with slightly modified ARM-PCR gave rise to TCR beta libraries. It was with TRBV1-TRBV30 forward primers and a C-beta reverse primer that the first two PCR rounds were run, at approximately 10 cycles each. TCRdb fed the multiplex PCR reads into MiXCR, producing one record per CDR3 protein. Of roughly 23,000 distinct CDR3 sequences in the sample, under 75% are singletons; the top ten hold more than 35%. Sequencing was performed on liver tumor tissue from sampling region 1. Subset described: tumor region T1, superior pole. Every receptor here comes from a man aged 40-49 years with primary liver carcinoma and hepatitis B virus infection.

On this clonotype: Since no conserved phenylalanine or tryptophan closes the CDR3, a read error is the likely cause. V usage is TRBV7-9 and J usage is TRBJ1-2, with D uncertain. The germline V gene encodes CDR1 SEHNR and CDR2 FQNEAQ (reference sequence). The CDR3 covers 16 residues. With 7 bases removed from V and 6 bases from J, the gap between germline ends came to 24 bases. DNA of the CDR3: TGTGCCAGCAACCCCGAGGGCAGGCTGTCCCAGCATGGCTACACCATC. Protein sequence: CASNPEGRLSQHGYTI.

The CDR3 nucleotides are TGTGCCAGCAGTTTTGAAGCGGGGGGGTGGGAGACCCAGTACTTC. Amino acid sequence: CASSFEAGGWETQYF. The V and J genes are TRBV6-5 and TRBJ2-5; 10 nucleotides agree with TRBD2. Trimming removed 4 bases from V and 5 bases from J; junction bases left unmatched: 7. The CDR3 covers 15 residues. Germline CDR1 reads MNHEY; CDR2 reads SVGAGI.

This clonotype was seen a single time. An end of the junction does not agree with germline; a read error may underlie this. The chain has TRBV12-3 or TRBV12-4 and TRBJ2-4; D is possibly TRBD1 (5 bases). The length of the CDR3 is 18 residues. CDR3 in DNA: TGTGCCAGCAGTTTATGGGATGGGGCGGACACAGCCAAAAATATTCAGTACTTC. Amino acids: CASSLWDGADTAKNIQYF.

Concerning this clonotype itself: The junction departs from the called germline gene at one end, perhaps through a read error. The chain joins TRBV11-2 to TRBJ1-3, with D maybe TRBD1 (6 bases). Germline V CDR1 and CDR2: SGHAT, FQNNGV. The CDR3 has 16 amino acids. CDR3 loop: CAGSLSGVSSGNIIYF. In DNA, the CDR3 is TGTGCGGGTAGCTTGTCAGGGGTCAGCTCTGGAAACATCATATATTTT.

A note on this clonotype: A read error may produce the germline difference seen at one junction end. The chain is built from TRBV10-3 and TRBJ2-2; a weak D match, TRBD2 (5 bases). In germline, CDR1 is ENHRY, CDR2 SYGVKD. The CDR3 has 17 amino acids. The CDR3 coding sequence is TGTACCATCAGTGAGTTCGAAGCCGGGCCAGACGCCGGGGAACTGTTTTTT. Protein product: CTISEFEAGPDAGELFF.

V is TRBV7-9 and J is TRBJ2-1, with D tentatively TRBD2 (7 bases). V lost 4 bases and J 4 bases, leaving 14 bases between the germline ends. CDR3 size: 15 residues. Per the germline V gene, CDR1 is SEHNR and CDR2 is FQNEAQ (reference sequence). CDR3 sequence reads: CASSSAGRGYNEQFF. The CDR3 DNA follows: TGTGCCAGCAGCTCAGCGGGAAGGGGGTACAATGAGCAGTTCTTC. Together with reference TRBV7-9 and TRBJ2-1, the CDR3 gives the full variable domain: DTGVSQNPRHKITKRGQNVTFRCDPISEHNRLYWYRQTLGQGPEFLTYFQNEAQLEKSRLLSDRFSAERPKGSFSTLEIQRTEQGDSAMYLCASSSAGRGYNEQFFGPGTRLTVL.

Points on this clonotype: Compared with germline, one end of the junction differs, possibly owing to a read error. V gene TRBV4-1 combines with J gene TRBJ2-2; 10 bases line up with TRBD1. The CDR3 contains 16 residues. Germline-derived CDR1 and CDR2 are MGHRA and YSYEKL. The chain's CDR3 is CASNDLDRGLTGKLLF. The CDR3, as DNA: TGTGCCAGCAACGATCTGGACAGGGGGTTAACCGGGAAGCTGTTATTT.

The chain uses TRBV12-3 or TRBV12-4 and TRBJ2-1, with 8 bases that match TRBD1. V was clipped by 4 bases and J by 9 bases; unmatched bases: 20. The CDR3 totals 18 residues. DNA for the CDR3: TGTGCCAGCAGTTCTCTGGCAGGGGGCCAGCATTTCAACAGTGAGCAGTTCTTC. This translates into CASSSLAGGQHFNSEQFF.

This clonotype was counted once. The junction departs from germline at one end; a sequencing error may be responsible. V is TRBV10-3 and J is TRBJ1-1, with D possibly TRBD1 on 6 matching bases. This CDR3 has 13 residues. From germline, CDR1 is ENHRY and CDR2 SYGVKD. In DNA, the CDR3 is TGTGTCATCAGTCCAGCGGGGGGCACTGAGGCTTTCTTT. This sequence encodes CVISPAGGTEAFF.

This clonotype has just one count. The rearrangement joins TRBV11-2 to TRBJ2-1; D call uncertain. This CDR3 is 14 amino acids long. CDR1 and CDR2 (germline): SGHAT, FQNNGV. V was clipped by 1 base and J by 16 bases, with 20 bases between them. CDR3 DNA sequence: TGTGCCAGCAGCTTAGGGGCCACACGCAATGTGCATTTCTTC. It specifies CASSLGATRNVHFF.

A few counts support this clonotype. A much larger clone sits a single nucleotide away, making a read error possible. The V and J genes are TRBV11-2 and TRBJ2-1, with D perhaps TRBD2 (5 bases). This CDR3 is built from 15 residues. Trimming took off 2 bases at V and 10 bases at J, with 18 bases between the two ends. CDR1 is SGHAT, CDR2 FQNNGV, per germline. In DNA, the CDR3 is TGTGCCAGCAGCTTAACATCATCGTCCACGGGGGAGCAGTTCTTC. Translation: CASSLTSSSTGEQFF.

On this clonotype: One junction end disagrees with the germline gene, perhaps due to a read error. The chain uses TRBV11-2 and TRBJ2-5; no firm D call. CDR3 length: 13 amino acids. Germline values: CDR1 SGHAT, CDR2 FQNNGV. The CDR3 loop reads CASSLILEETQYF. The CDR3 nucleotides are TGTGCTAGCAGCCTAATTCTGGAAGAGACCCAGTACTTC.

As for this clonotype: A much more abundant neighbour one base away suggests this may be a read error. The V and J genes are TRBV20-1 and TRBJ2-5, with unresolved D. Germline values: CDR1 DFQATT, CDR2 SNEGSKA (reference sequence). The CDR3 loop spans 10 amino acids. DNA of the CDR3: TGCAGTGTTAGTCATGAGAGCCAGTATTTC. Its protein is CSVSHESQYF.

As for this clonotype: The conserved phenylalanine or tryptophan normally closing the CDR3 is absent here, so this likely arose from a read error. The chain is built from TRBV10-3 and TRBJ2-1; D possibly corresponds to TRBD2 (6 bases). CDR1 and CDR2 from the germline V gene are ENHRY and SYGVKD. The CDR3 sequence is 20 residues long. CDR3 sequence (DNA): TGTGCCGTCAGTGGGGGAATAGCGGATTATAAAAGTAGCTCCTACAATGAGCAGTTCATC. Translating gives CAVSGGIADYKSSSYNEQFI.

In the case of this clonotype: The germline gene is not matched at one end of the junction; a read error may be the cause. This chain connects TRBV11-1 to TRBJ2-7; no definite D call. This CDR3 has 16 residues. Germline CDR1 and CDR2: SGHAT and FQDESV (reference sequence). CDR3 protein: CTSCSRGSFSLYEQYF. CDR3 coding DNA: TGTACCAGTTGCTCAAGAGGCTCTTTCAGCCTCTACGAGCAGTACTTC.

There are many counts of this clonotype. A single base separates this from a much larger clone, so it may be a read error. This rearrangement joins TRBV29-1 to TRBJ2-1; TRBD2 aligns across 11 bases. Germline CDR1 is SQVTM and CDR2 is ANQGSEA. This CDR3 has 12 amino acids. The CDR3 reads CSVRLAGYEQSF. The DNA of the CDR3 is TGCAGCGTCCGACTAGCGGGATATGAGCAGTCCTTC.

This clonotype was seen a handful of times. A much larger clone is a single base away; this may be a read error. V gene TRBV25-1 combines with J gene TRBJ2-3, with 9 bases fitting TRBD1. The CDR3 spans 16 residues. Germline CDR1 MGHDK, CDR2 SYGVNS. CDR3 loop: CVSSEFWDRDTDTQYF. CDR3 DNA sequence: TGTGTCAGCAGTGAATTCTGGGACAGGGACACAGATACGCAGTATTTT.

A word on this clonotype: Here the CDR3 omits its conserved ending phenylalanine or tryptophan, so a read error is the likely source. The chain recombines TRBV5-8 with TRBJ2-3; 9 bases map to TRBD2. Germline V gene data show CDR1 as SGHTS and CDR2 as YDEGEE. V shed 2 bases, J shed 4 bases, and the junction held 8 bases outside the gene matches. The CDR3 runs 16 residues. The DNA for the CDR3 is TGTGCCAGCAGCTTCAATAGCGGGAGCGTCTCAGATACGCAGTATCTT. Protein sequence: CASSFNSGSVSDTQYL.

Points on this clonotype: This may be a read error: a much more frequent sequence differs by one nucleotide. The CDR3 region is CAIEGLGEGTQYF. As DNA, the CDR3 is TGTGCCATCGAGGGACTAGGTGAGGGGACCCAGTACTTC. This chain uses TRBV11-3 with TRBJ2-5; 8 nucleotides agree with TRBD2. This CDR3 is 13 amino acids long. Germline loops: CDR1 SGHNT, CDR2 YENEEA. V gave up 10 bases and J gave up 7 bases; unmatched junction bases: 11.

Sample share makes this clonotype medium-sized. CDR3 loop: CASSYAGGRAEAFF. The CDR3 region has the DNA TGTGCCAGCAGTTACGCTGGGGGGCGGGCTGAAGCTTTCTTT. The chain links TRBV6-5 to TRBJ1-1, with D possibly being TRBD1 (6 bases). Germline CDR1 MNHEY, CDR2 SVGAGI. This CDR3 contains 14 residues. The ends were cut back, 2 bases at V and 6 bases at J, with 13 bases in the middle.

Concerning this clonotype itself: The missing conserved phenylalanine or tryptophan at the end of this CDR3 makes a read error likely. The J gene is TRBJ2-7, the V gene TRBV5-1; 11 nucleotides match TRBD1. Germline V gene data show CDR1 as SGHRS and CDR2 as YFSETQ. With 5 bases clipped from V and 2 bases from J, the junction kept 6 bases outside the gene matches. This CDR3 region has 15 residues. This chain's CDR3 is CASRRGQGVAYEQYL. The CDR3 region has the DNA TGCGCCAGCAGACGGGGACAGGGGGTTGCCTACGAGCAGTACCTA.

Remarks on this clonotype: This is likely a read error, given that the CDR3 carries no conserved phenylalanine or tryptophan at its end. The chain couples TRBV11-2 to TRBJ2-7; 8 positions match TRBD2. Germline CDR1 SGHAT, CDR2 FQNNGV. The CDR3 has 16 amino acids. CDR3 bases: TGTGCCGGCAGCTTAGATGGGCTTAGCGGGAAGTACGAGCAGTACCTC. Encoded protein: CAGSLDGLSGKYEQYL.

Concerning this clonotype itself: The junction departs from the called germline gene at one end, perhaps through a read error. The rearrangement uses TRBV14 and TRBJ2-3; 14 nucleotides match TRBD2. The germline V gene has CDR1 SGHDN and CDR2 FVKESK. This CDR3 is built from 18 residues. CDR3 DNA sequence: TGTGCCAACAGCCAAGGGTTCGGGACTAGCGGGAGCACAGATATGCAGTATTTT. It is translated as CANSQGFGTSGSTDMQYF.

Regarding this clonotype: At one of its ends the junction is not consistent with the germline gene, which may arise from a read error. V gene TRBV11-2 combines with J gene TRBJ1-1, with D possibly TRBD1 on 5 matching bases. Germline-derived CDR1 and CDR2 are SGHAT and FQNNGV. The CDR3 covers 16 residues. The CDR3 protein is CASSPSGGLVNIEAFF. CDR3 nucleotide sequence: TGTGCCAGCAGCCCATCCGGGGGGTTAGTGAACATTGAAGCTTTCTTT.

CDR3: CASSLLTGTGTLAFF. For the CDR3, the DNA is TGTGCCAGCAGCTTACTAACCGGGACAGGGACTCTTGCTTTCTTT. The chain has TRBV7-6 and TRBJ1-1; 9 positions match TRBD1. The germline V gene encodes CDR1 SGHVS and CDR2 FNYEAQ. Trimming cost V 2 bases and J 11 bases; bases outside gene matches: 12. The CDR3 runs to 15 residues.

The count of this clonotype is one. At one boundary the junction diverges from the germline segment, which might be a read error. The chain uses TRBV19 and TRBJ2-2; D could derive from TRBD1 or TRBD2 (5 bases each). The V gene's germline CDR1 is LNHDA and CDR2 SQIVND (reference sequence). This CDR3 is 14 amino acids long. CDR3 amino acids: CVSSISPGSGKLFF. CDR3 sequence (DNA): TGTGTCAGTAGTATTTCTCCAGGGTCCGGGAAGCTGTTTTTT. Combining the CDR3 with reference TRBV19 and TRBJ2-2 gives the whole variable domain DGGITQSPKYLFRKEGQNVTLSCEQNLNHDAMYWYRQDPGQGLRLIYYSQIVNDFQKGDIAEGYSVSREKKESFPLTVTSAQKNPTAFYLCVSSISPGSGKLFFGEGSRLTVL.

This clonotype was counted at least ten times. Given a much more abundant clone one base away, this may be a read error. CDR3 amino acids: CASSYSQETRYF. The CDR3, as DNA: TGTGCCAGCAGTTACTCACAAGAGACCCGGTACTTC. The V gene is TRBV6-5, the J gene TRBJ2-5; D ambiguous. Per germline, CDR1 MNHEY and CDR2 SVGAGI. The CDR3 consists of 12 residues.

This clonotype was detected many times. The chain is built from TRBV28 and TRBJ1-1, with D maybe TRBD1 (6 bases). The germline CDR1 and CDR2 sequences are MDHEN and SYDVKM. V was clipped by 10 bases and J by 2 bases, with 14 bases between them. The CDR3 is made up of 13 amino acids. CDR3 DNA sequence: TGTGCCACCCTGAACAGGGCAAACACTGAAGCTTTCTTT. Translated, it gives CATLNRANTEAFF.

V usage is TRBV12-5 and J usage is TRBJ2-2; D tentatively reads TRBD1 or TRBD2 (6 bases each). The V end was cut by 5 bases, the J end by 4 bases, with 17 bases between. This CDR3 comprises 16 residues. From germline, CDR1 is LGHNT and CDR2 FRNRAP. CDR3 sequence reads: CASGVEGGSGTGELFF. DNA of the CDR3: TGTGCTAGTGGTGTGGAGGGGGGATCGGGCACCGGGGAGCTGTTTTTT.

This clonotype was seen once. Lacking the conserved final phenylalanine or tryptophan, this CDR3 likely reflects a read error. The rearrangement uses TRBV4-3 and TRBJ2-3; 15 nucleotides align to TRBD2. Germline loops: CDR1 LGHNA, CDR2 YSLEER. The CDR3 extends over 17 amino acids. Written as DNA, the CDR3 is TGCACCAACAGCCAAGATAGGGGACTAGCGGGAGGCCATACGCAGTATCTT. The encoded protein is CTNSQDRGLAGGHTQYL.